This TCR beta chain appears in the sequencing data of a study of CD8 T cells in ankylosing spondylitis. The study's findings and limits: A CD8+ phenotype characterized the disease-linked clones, which were relatively rare in peripheral blood. Significantly higher representation of disease-linked clones was reported for matched ankylosing spondylitis synovial fluid. Previously reported in reactive arthritis synovial fluid and blood were some of the motif variants.

Library preparation for TCR beta used quantitative 5'-RACE with molecular barcodes. A single record per CDR3 protein comes from TCRdb applying MiXCR to the 5' RACE reads. The table lists a few hundred thousand distinct CDR3 sequences, 9.5% to 12% of them singletons. The CDR3 sequence is 12 residues long. Trimming shortened V by 4 bases and J by 1 base, and 7 bases separated the two germline ends. Germline V CDR1 and CDR2: SQVTM, ANQGSEA. This clonotype was seen a few times. Its antigen is unknown. The gene calls are TRBV29-1 and TRBJ2-5; D unresolved. Sequencing was carried out using blood, either unsorted or a sorted T cell fraction (not recorded which). The source of this sequence is a male donor with ankylosing spondylitis or in good health (not recorded which). The CDR3 loop is CSVVKFQETQYF. In nucleotides, the CDR3 is TGCAGCGTTGTCAAGTTCCAAGAGACCCAGTACTTC.